Below are 6 T cell receptor beta chains sequenced from a single sample in a study of T cell repertoires in aging, cancer and after chemotherapy. Amplification of TCR beta used genomic DNA extracted from peripheral blood. A mixed TRB-A/B primer pool amplified rearranged TRB by multiplex touch-down PCR. TCRdb re-analysed the multiplex PCR reads in MiXCR, keeping a single row per CDR3 protein. The table includes thousands of distinct CDR3 sequences, 30% to 35% detected once. What was sequenced was blood. The source is a human donor with a solid tumor.

Remarks on this clonotype: An end of the junction differs from the germline gene, which may be a read error. The rearrangement links TRBV5-4 to TRBJ2-7; D gene ambiguous. Germline CDR1 SGHNT, CDR2 YYREEE (reference sequence). The CDR3 has 10 residues. This chain's CDR3 is CASSPPEQYF. In DNA, the CDR3 is TGCGCCAGCAGCCCCCCCGAGCAGTACTTC.

This clonotype was observed a handful of times. This chain joins TRBV10-3 and TRBJ2-7; TRBD1 matches at 8 bases. Germline CDR1 and CDR2: ENHRY and SYGVKD. The CDR3 length is 14 residues. J gave up 3 bases and V 2 bases, and 3 bases lay outside the gene matches. CDR3 protein: CAISEQQGVYEQYF. The CDR3 nucleotides read TGTGCCATCAGTGAGCAACAGGGGGTCTACGAGCAGTACTTC.

V is TRBV30 and J is TRBJ1-1; maybe TRBD1 (6 bases). The V and J ends lost 2 bases and 4 bases respectively, with 17 bases between them. Germline lookup yields CDR1 GTSNPN and CDR2 SVGIG (reference sequence). The CDR3 runs to 15 residues. CDR3 loop: CAWSPGGTRGTEAFF. CDR3 bases: TGTGCCTGGAGTCCCGGGGGCACGCGTGGCACTGAAGCTTTCTTT.

Concerning this clonotype: Relative to the germline gene, one junction end is altered; a read error may explain this. The chain links TRBV6-6 to TRBJ2-5; 8 bases are shared with TRBD2. Germline CDR1 is MNHNY and CDR2 is SVGAGI (reference sequence). The CDR3 has 12 amino acids. The CDR3 region has the DNA TGCGCCAGCAGTTTAGCGGGGGAGACCCAGTACTTC. Translated: CASSLAGETQYF.

This clonotype has a handful of counts. V and J are TRBV18 and TRBJ1-1; D might be TRBD1 (6 bases). The germline gives CDR1 KGHSH, CDR2 LQKENI. Trimming removed 1 base from V and 3 bases from J, with 15 bases in between. The CDR3 sequence is 16 residues long. The CDR3, as DNA: TGTGCCAGCTCACCACTACTATCTGAGGGGGACACTGAAGCTTTCTTT. It translates to CASSPLLSEGDTEAFF.

The chain joins TRBV4-3 to TRBJ1-5, with D possibly being TRBD1 (5 bases). Trimming stripped 8 bases from V and 4 bases from J, with 15 bases between. CDR3 length: 14 residues. Germline CDR1 and CDR2: LGHNA and YSLEER. The CDR3 nucleotides are TGCGCCAGCTCACAAGGGGTTCAGAATCAGCCCCAGCATTTT. Encoded protein: CASSQGVQNQPQHF.